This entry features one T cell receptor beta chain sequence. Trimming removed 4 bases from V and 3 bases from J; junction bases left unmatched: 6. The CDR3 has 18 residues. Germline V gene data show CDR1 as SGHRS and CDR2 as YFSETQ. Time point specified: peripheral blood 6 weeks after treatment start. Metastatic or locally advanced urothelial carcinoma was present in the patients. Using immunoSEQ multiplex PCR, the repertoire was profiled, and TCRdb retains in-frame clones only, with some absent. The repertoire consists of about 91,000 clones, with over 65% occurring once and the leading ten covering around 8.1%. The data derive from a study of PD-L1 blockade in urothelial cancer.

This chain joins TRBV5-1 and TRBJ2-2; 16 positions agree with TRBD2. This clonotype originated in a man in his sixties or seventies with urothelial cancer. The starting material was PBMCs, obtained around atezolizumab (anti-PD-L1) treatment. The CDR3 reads CASSAGLAGGPDTGELFF. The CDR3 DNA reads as TGCGCCAGCAGCGCGGGACTAGCGGGGGGGCCAGACACCGGGGAGCTGTTTTTT.